This T cell receptor beta chain is drawn from a study of control samples from healthy donors and cancer patients. Notes on this clone: Germline and junction disagree at one end, which may indicate a read error.

This CDR3 spans 14 amino acids. CDR1 is MNHEY, CDR2 SVGAGI, per germline. This table comes from immunoSEQ multiplex PCR, and its TCRdb copy is limited to in-frame clones, with some not included. The sample records about 130,000 clones, over 75% being singletons. Specimen: blood. The receptor was derived from a man aged 18 to 30 in good health. V gene TRBV6-5 combines with J gene TRBJ2-2; D is possibly TRBD2 (5 bases). The CDR3 nucleotides are TGTGCCAGCAGTTACATCGGGAACCCCGGGGAGCTGTTTTTT. Its protein product is CASSYIGNPGELFF.